The present entry profiles one T cell receptor (beta chain) with its context. Its antigen remains unknown. This specimen belongs to a study of T-cell memory formation after mild COVID-19. In the study overall: Largely, the TCR clusters proved donor specific.

The CDR3 spans 16 residues. Germline CDR1 reads SGHKS; CDR2 reads YYEKEE (reference sequence). V gave up 4 bases and J gave up 2 bases; unmatched junction bases: 9. General observations from the study: Later expanders leaned CD4+, whereas day 15 to 85 contracting clones were balanced CD4/CD8. The appearance of some responding clones in pre-infection memory suggested that cross-reactive memory joined.

5'RACE, which relied on constant-segment primers, yielded TCR alpha and TCR beta cDNA libraries carrying sample barcodes and UMIs. TCRdb reprocessed the 5' RACE reads via MiXCR and lists one record per CDR3 protein. Of 80,000 to 90,000 distinct CDR3 sequences in the sample, 25% were seen once. V is TRBV5-5 and J is TRBJ1-1; 9 bases match TRBD1. The clonotype originates from a young man who had mild COVID-19 (a few samples of this study predate the infection). Cell type and time point are not known. Sequenced input: PBMCs or a T cell subset sorted from them (not recorded which). The CDR3 protein is CASSLWTGDTNTEAFF. The CDR3 DNA reads as TGTGCCAGCAGCCTCTGGACAGGGGATACTAACACTGAAGCTTTCTTT.